Given below is one T cell receptor beta chain in context. Its target is not known. Investigators reverse transcribed all isolated RNA, so they sequenced expressed TCRB transcripts. TCRdb's table, derived via immunoSEQ multiplex PCR, lists solely in-frame clones and lacks some. The data hold about 150,000 clones, with about 8.5% observed a single time. The entry originates in a study of beta chain features in type 1 diabetes. The study, taken as a whole, reports: Whether HLA type affects TCRB rearrangement stayed undetermined in the present work. Patients and controls would be equally affected if PCR favored shorter templates.

CDR1 SGDLS and CDR2 YYNGEE come from the germline V gene. The CDR3 is 15 residues long. Losses at the gene ends were 0 bases for V and 3 bases for J; bases not matched to a gene: 1. The TCR sequence derives from a man younger than 35 in good health. Sequenced input: central memory CD4+ T cells from blood. This chain links TRBV9 with TRBJ2-1, with 9 bases fitting TRBD1. CDR3 protein: CASSVATGGYNEQFF. CDR3 nucleotides: TGTGCCAGCAGCGTAGCGACAGGGGGCTACAATGAGCAGTTCTTC. Together with reference TRBV9 and TRBJ2-1, the CDR3 gives the full variable domain: DSGVTQTPKHLITATGQRVTLRCSPRSGDLSVYWYQQSLDQGLQFLIQYYNGEERAKGNILERFSAQQFPDLHSELNLSSLELGDSALYFCASSVATGGYNEQFFGPGTRLTVL.